A selection of T cell receptor beta chains follows, all from one sample in a study of blood T cell repertoires in COVID-19. Clones were read by immunoSEQ multiplex PCR, and TCRdb kept only the in-frame ones, dropping some. Seen here are about 150,000 clones, 88% observed once, and the top ten hold approximately 2%. Source material: peripheral blood. The receptor source for this set is a man aged 50 to 59 who had recovered from COVID-19. CDR3s include the opening cysteine and the closing phenylalanine or tryptophan. D genes are given only for firm matches. Not every row has a clone size; where given, it reads once, few, many or a size class.

j_call cdr3_length d_call clone_size v_call cdr3_aa cdr3_nt
TRBJ2-3 15 TRBD2 - TRBV2 CASSKGTSGGDTQYF TGTGCCAGCAGTAAGGGGACTAGCGGGGGGGATACGCAGTATTTT
TRBJ2-7 15 - - TRBV7-7 CASSLSQGSSYEQYF TGTGCCAGCAGCTTATCTCAGGGGAGCTCCTACGAGCAGTACTTC
TRBJ2-7 14 TRBD2 - TRBV2 CASSRTSGSYEQYF TGTGCCAGCAGCAGGACTAGCGGGAGCTACGAGCAGTACTTC
TRBJ2-6 16 TRBD1 - TRBV28 CASGGTGESGANVLTF TGTGCCAGCGGTGGGACAGGGGAATCAGGGGCCAACGTCCTGACTTTC
TRBJ2-7 14 - - TRBV7-2 CASRLGTVAYEQYF TGTGCCAGCAGACTTGGCACTGTAGCTTACGAGCAGTACTTC
TRBJ1-2 15 - - TRBV4-3 CASSQEGTGTYGYTF TGCGCCAGCAGCCAAGAGGGAACAGGGACCTATGGCTACACCTTC
TRBJ1-2 11 TRBD1 - TRBV29-1 CSGGQGYGYTF TGCAGCGGAGGACAGGGCTATGGCTACACCTTC
TRBJ1-1 11 - once TRBV5-6 CASSASQEAFF TGTGCCAGCAGCGCTTCACAGGAAGCTTTCTTT
TRBJ1-1 13 TRBD1 - TRBV20-1 CSASTGGRTEAFF TGCAGTGCTAGTACAGGGGGGCGCACTGAAGCTTTCTTT
TRBJ1-3 17 - - TRBV7-2 CASSLATGVYSGNTIYF TGTGCCAGCAGCTTAGCGACAGGTGTCTACTCTGGAAACACCATATATTTT
TRBJ1-1 14 - - TRBV11-1 CASSTNRVNTEAFF TGTGCCAGCAGCACAAACAGGGTGAACACTGAAGCTTTCTTT
TRBJ1-4 16 - - TRBV15 CATSRGTAATNEKLFF TGTGCCACCAGCAGAGGGACAGCTGCAACTAATGAAAAACTGTTTTTT
TRBJ1-1 14 - - TRBV27 CASSFRQGKNEAFF TGTGCCAGCAGTTTCCGCCAGGGGAAAAATGAAGCTTTCTTT
TRBJ2-3 15 TRBD1 - TRBV6-5 CASREDREVTDTQYF TGTGCCAGCAGGGAGGACAGGGAGGTGACAGATACGCAGTATTTT
TRBJ1-1 14 - once TRBV7-2 CASSLRQGNTEAFF TGTGCCAGCAGCTTACGGCAGGGTAACACTGAAGCTTTCTTT
TRBJ2-3 17 - - TRBV21-1 CASSKFRLAGGIDTQYF TGTGCCAGCAGCAAATTCCGGCTAGCGGGGGGTATAGATACGCAGTATTTT
TRBJ2-7 15 TRBD1 - TRBV5-6 CASSPSPGQGGEQYF TGTGCCAGCAGCCCATCCCCCGGACAGGGAGGCGAGCAGTACTTC
TRBJ2-3 15 TRBD2 - TRBV19 CASRRLAGRTDTQYF TGTGCCAGTAGGCGACTAGCGGGTCGCACAGATACGCAGTATTTT
TRBJ2-3 16 TRBD2 - TRBV9 CASSVLAGGRTDTQYF TGTGCCAGCAGCGTGTTAGCGGGGGGGAGGACAGATACGCAGTATTTT
TRBJ2-5 14 TRBD2 - TRBV28 CASSSSAGGETQYF TGTGCCAGCAGTTCCTCCGCGGGGGGAGAGACCCAGTACTTC
TRBJ2-4 15 TRBD2 - TRBV11-1 CASSLGGGSKNIQYF TGTGCCAGCAGCTTAGGCGGGGGGTCCAAAAACATTCAGTACTTC
TRBJ1-5 16 - - TRBV7-8 CASSLAGDYSNQPQHF TGTGCCAGCAGCTTAGCAGGGGACTATAGCAATCAGCCCCAGCATTTT
TRBJ2-3 15 - - TRBV5-5 CASSLGGHRTDTQYF TGTGCCAGCAGCTTGGGAGGTCACCGCACAGATACGCAGTATTTT